This T cell receptor beta chain was profiled in a study of CD8+CD57+ T cells in acquired aplastic anemia. This clonotype was counted at least ten times. CDR3 and TCR beta VDJ profiling relied on a genomic DNA template. TCRdb called the reads again in MiXCR, with one record for every CDR3 protein. The sample comprises about 470,000 distinct CDR3 sequences, approximately 32% of which are singletons, and less than 1% rests with the top ten. This CDR3 contains 16 residues. Per germline, CDR1 SEHNR and CDR2 FQNEAQ (reference sequence). Losses at the gene ends were 1 base for V and 1 base for J; bases not matched to a gene: 4. For sequencing, patients were chosen who had shown expansion of CD8+CD57+ cells by flow cytometry.

The chain is built from TRBV7-9 and TRBJ2-5; TRBD1 agrees at 9 bases. The TCR originated in a human donor with aplastic anemia. Material: sorted CD4+, CD8+, or CD8+CD57+ T cells (not recorded which) from PBMCs. This CDR3 is CASSLGDRGVQETQYF. CDR3 DNA: TGTGCCAGCAGCTTAGGTGACAGGGGGGTCCAAGAGACCCAGTACTTC.